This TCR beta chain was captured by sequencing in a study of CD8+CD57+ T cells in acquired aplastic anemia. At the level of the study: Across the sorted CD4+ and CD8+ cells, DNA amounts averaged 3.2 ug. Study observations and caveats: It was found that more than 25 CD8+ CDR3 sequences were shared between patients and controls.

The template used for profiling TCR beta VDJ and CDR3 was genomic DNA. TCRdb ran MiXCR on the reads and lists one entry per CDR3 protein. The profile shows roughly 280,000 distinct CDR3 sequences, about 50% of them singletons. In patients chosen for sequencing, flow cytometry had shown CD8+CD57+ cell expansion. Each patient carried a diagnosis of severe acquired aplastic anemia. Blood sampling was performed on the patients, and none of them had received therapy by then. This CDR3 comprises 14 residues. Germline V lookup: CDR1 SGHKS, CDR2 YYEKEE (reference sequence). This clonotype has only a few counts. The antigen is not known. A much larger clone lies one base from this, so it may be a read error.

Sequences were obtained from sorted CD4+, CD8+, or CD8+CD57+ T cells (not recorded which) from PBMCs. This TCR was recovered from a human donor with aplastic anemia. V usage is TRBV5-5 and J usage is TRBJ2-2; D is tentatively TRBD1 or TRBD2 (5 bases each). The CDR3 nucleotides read TGTGCCAGCAGCTTCAGGTCGGACACCGGGAAGCTGTTTTTT. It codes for CASSFRSDTGKLFF.